Sequencing of this TCR beta chain was carried out in a study of shared clonotypes between healthy human individuals. Study findings and constraints: An effect of sequencing depth on clonotype sharing among donors was expected. Naive subsets, compared against memory subsets, generally had larger estimated richness values. Incompleteness in sorted-subset sequencing, despite large depth, was shown by rarefaction.

Points on this clone: No antigen is known for it. Other DNA sequences in the same sample also yield this CDR3.

The CDR3 contains 15 residues. Germline CDR1 is SGHAT and CDR2 is FQNNGV. With V trimmed by 4 bases and J by 4 bases, 5 bases remained unmatched. The data were produced by immunoSEQ multiplex PCR, yet TCRdb's version contains in-frame clones alone and is incomplete. The sample consists of about 1 million clones, about 70% of them appearing once. V and J are TRBV11-2 and TRBJ2-1; 9 bases agree with TRBD2. This receptor was taken from a man aged 18 to 35 in good health. Sequencing was performed on memory CD4+ T cells sorted from blood. Sample subset: CD45RA-negative fraction. CDR3 sequence reads: CASSSTSGPYNEQFF. CDR3 DNA sequence: TGTGCCAGCAGCTCGACTAGCGGACCTTACAATGAGCAGTTCTTC.